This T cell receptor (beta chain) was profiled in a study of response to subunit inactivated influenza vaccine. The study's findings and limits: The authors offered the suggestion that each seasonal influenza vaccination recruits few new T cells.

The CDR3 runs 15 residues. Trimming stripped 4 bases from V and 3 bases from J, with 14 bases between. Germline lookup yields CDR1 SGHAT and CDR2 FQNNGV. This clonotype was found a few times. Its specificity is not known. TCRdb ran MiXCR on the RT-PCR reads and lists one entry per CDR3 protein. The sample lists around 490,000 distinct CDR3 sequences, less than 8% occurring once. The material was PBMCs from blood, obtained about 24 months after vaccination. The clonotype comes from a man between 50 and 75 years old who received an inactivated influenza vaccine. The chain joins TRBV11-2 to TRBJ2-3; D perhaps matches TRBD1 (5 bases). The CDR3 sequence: CASSWTLTGTDTQYF. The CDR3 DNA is TGTGCCAGCAGCTGGACACTTACCGGGACAGATACGCAGTATTTT.